The rows below give T cell receptor beta chains drawn from one sample of a study of identical twins. Each CDR3 protein gets one entry after TCRdb re-called the 5' RACE reads with MiXCR. The sample has a few hundred thousand distinct CDR3 sequences; nearly 10% are singletons. The data also belong to a second study, concerning yellow fever vaccine responses in identical twins.

Material: PBMCs. The source is a woman aged 18 to 35 in good health. The CDR3 runs from the conserved cysteine through the conserved F or W. The order of the fields is J gene, D gene, clone size, V gene, CDR3 DNA, CDR3 protein. A D gene is named only where the DNA matches it firmly. Only part of the rows carry a size: once, few, many, or a class if the clone is expanded.

TRBJ2-5,NA,many,TRBV29-1,TGCAGTACCCCGTCTAGGAACCAAGAGACCCAGTACTTC,CSTPSRNQETQYF
TRBJ2-3,TRBD1,few,TRBV7-9,TGTGCCAGCAGCACTCGGGACAGTTACACAGATACGCAGTATTTT,CASSTRDSYTDTQYF
TRBJ2-7,TRBD1,many,TRBV7-8,TGTGCCAGCAGCTTGAGACAGGGTTACTACGAGCAGTACTTC,CASSLRQGYYEQYF
TRBJ2-5,TRBD2,many,TRBV12-3/TRBV12-4,TGTGCCAGCAAGCGAGCTAGCGGGAGTCAAGAGACCCAGTACTTC,CASKRASGSQETQYF
TRBJ2-3,TRBD2,few,TRBV7-9,TGTGCCAGCAGCTCCGGACTAGCGCCGAGAGAAGATACGCAGTATTTT,CASSSGLAPREDTQYF
TRBJ2-5,TRBD2,few,TRBV20-1,TGCAGTGCTATTCAAGCGGGAGGGCCCGGGGAGACCCAGTACTTC,CSAIQAGGPGETQYF
TRBJ2-2,NA,few,TRBV7-9,TGTGCCAGCAGCTTAGTGGCGGGACCCGGGGAGCTGTTTTTT,CASSLVAGPGELFF
TRBJ2-3,NA,NA,TRBV6-5,TGTGCCAGCAGTTACTCAACGGGACCCGAGTGGTTAGATACGCAGTATTTT,CASSYSTGPEWLDTQYF
TRBJ2-7,NA,NA,TRBV5-1,TGCGCCAGCAAAGCGGGCCTCCGTGGCGTCAGGGGATACGAGCAGCACTTC,CASKAGLRGVRGYEQHF
TRBJ2-2,NA,many,TRBV5-1,TGCGCCAGCAGCTTCGGAATGGGGAACACCGGGGAGCTGTTTTTT,CASSFGMGNTGELFF
TRBJ2-5,NA,many,TRBV12-3/TRBV12-4,TGTGCCAGCAGTTTAAGCGTGGCACGGGAGACCCAGTACTTC,CASSLSVARETQYF
TRBJ2-1,TRBD2,few,TRBV7-2,TGTGCCAGCAGCTTAGAGGCGGGAGGCGCCTACAATGAGCAGTTCTTC,CASSLEAGGAYNEQFF
TRBJ2-3,NA,few,TRBV4-1,TGCGCCAGCAGCCAAGATTGGGGGCTAGGAATGGATACGCAGTATTTT,CASSQDWGLGMDTQYF
TRBJ1-6,TRBD1,NA,TRBV27,TGTGCCAGCACCCCAGGGGGTCATAATTCACCCCTCCACTTT,CASTPGGHNSPLHF
TRBJ2-2,TRBD1,few,TRBV15,TGTGCCACCAGCGGCGGGACAGGGGATGGCGGGGAGCTGTTTTTT,CATSGGTGDGGELFF
TRBJ2-7,TRBD1,many,TRBV10-3,TGTGCCATCAAAGGGACAGGATACTACGAGCAGTACTTC,CAIKGTGYYEQYF
TRBJ2-3,NA,NA,TRBV30,TGTGCCTGGAGTATATTTGTGACAGACACAGATACGCAGTATTTT,CAWSIFVTDTDTQYF
TRBJ1-2,NA,many,TRBV20-1,TGCAGTGCTAGAGGGTCCGACGGCTACACCTTC,CSARGSDGYTF
TRBJ2-7,NA,NA,TRBV6-5,TGTGCCAGCAGTTACTCGGCAGGACTCTCCTACGAGCAGTACTTC,CASSYSAGLSYEQYF
TRBJ2-7,NA,few,TRBV19,TGTGCCAGTAGTATCAGGGGTCCTTACGAGCAGTACTTC,CASSIRGPYEQYF
TRBJ1-1,NA,few,TRBV7-9,TGTGCCAGCAGCTTAGAGGACGTTGATGAAGCTTTCTTT,CASSLEDVDEAFF
TRBJ2-5,NA,few,TRBV6-1,TGTGCCAGCAGTGGGACCTTGCAGGAGACCCAGTACTTC,CASSGTLQETQYF
TRBJ2-7,TRBD2,few,TRBV7-2,TGTGCCAGCAGCCCTAGCGGGGGGCTTACCTACGAGCAGTACTTC,CASSPSGGLTYEQYF
TRBJ2-5,NA,few,TRBV30,TGTGCCTGGAGTATTTTGAACCTGCAAGAGACCCAGTACTTC,CAWSILNLQETQYF
TRBJ2-7,NA,NA,TRBV10-1,TGCGCCAGCAGTGAGTCGAACTACGAGCAGTACTTC,CASSESNYEQYF
TRBJ2-7,TRBD2,NA,TRBV20-1,TGCAGTGCTAGTGGCGGGACTAGCGGATACGAGCAGTACTTC,CSASGGTSGYEQYF
TRBJ2-3,TRBD2,many,TRBV4-3,TGCGCCAGCAGCCAAGTGGCTAGCGGGAGCACAGATACGCAGTATTTT,CASSQVASGSTDTQYF
TRBJ2-5,NA,few,TRBV9,TGTGCCAGCAGTGTGCGGGGACTCAGGGAGACCCAGTACTTC,CASSVRGLRETQYF
TRBJ2-1,TRBD2,many,TRBV5-1,TGCGCCAGCAGCTTGGAAACTAGCGGGAGGGCCCAGGACAATGAGCAGTTCTTC,CASSLETSGRAQDNEQFF
TRBJ2-3,TRBD2,few,TRBV5-1,TGCGCCAGCAGCCCTAACCTTAGCGGGAAACGCACAGATACGCAGTATTTT,CASSPNLSGKRTDTQYF
TRBJ2-7,TRBD1,NA,TRBV5-4,TGTGCCAGCAGCTGGATAGACAGGGGGCCTATTGAAGACGAGCAGTACTTC,CASSWIDRGPIEDEQYF
TRBJ2-2,TRBD1,NA,TRBV12-3/TRBV12-4,TGTGCCAGCAGTTCCCCGGACAGGGCCGGCCGGGAGCTGTTTTTT,CASSSPDRAGRELFF
TRBJ2-5,NA,few,TRBV20-1,TGCAGTGCCGCACACTACCAAGAGACCCAGTACTTC,CSAAHYQETQYF
TRBJ2-7,TRBD1,many,TRBV11-2,TGTGCCAGCAGCCCCGACCAGACAGGGGGTCCCTACGAGCAGTACTTC,CASSPDQTGGPYEQYF
TRBJ2-3,NA,NA,TRBV24-1,TGTGCCACCAGTGATGCAGGTCGGGGTGCAGATACGCAGTATTTT,CATSDAGRGADTQYF
TRBJ2-7,NA,many,TRBV7-3,TGTGCCAGCAGCTTAATAGGCACCTACGAGCAGTACTTC,CASSLIGTYEQYF
TRBJ2-1,TRBD2,many,TRBV6-2/TRBV6-3,TGTGCCAGCAAAACCAGCGGGAGCCGTGGGAGTGAGCAGTTCTTC,CASKTSGSRGSEQFF
TRBJ2-3,NA,many,TRBV12-3/TRBV12-4,TGTGCCAGCCGGGGGCGGGCAGATACGCAGTATTTT,CASRGRADTQYF
TRBJ2-3,NA,many,TRBV4-1,TGCGCCAGCAGCGGAACGTTCGGAGATACGCAGTATTTT,CASSGTFGDTQYF
TRBJ2-1,NA,few,TRBV10-3,TGTGCCATCAGCCCCTCGACGGAGGTTGGCCATGAGCAGTTCTTC,CAISPSTEVGHEQFF
TRBJ2-3,TRBD2,NA,TRBV4-1,TGCGCCAGCAGCCAAGACCTCTTCGAAAGCGGGAGCGAGGCAGATACGCAGTATTTT,CASSQDLFESGSEADTQYF
TRBJ2-2,NA,few,TRBV6-2/TRBV6-3,TGTGCCAGCAGTCGCCGAGGGGAGGATAAGACCGGGGAGCTGTTTTTT,CASSRRGEDKTGELFF
TRBJ2-7,NA,NA,TRBV19,TGTGCCAGTAGTTTCCTTGAGGGGTACGAGCAGTACTTC,CASSFLEGYEQYF
TRBJ2-5,NA,NA,TRBV2,TGTGCCAGCATTTACCATAAAGAGACCCAGTACTTC,CASIYHKETQYF
TRBJ2-7,NA,NA,TRBV4-2,TGTGCCAGCAGCCAAGAGGGGCAGGCGGCCTCGGGCGAGCAGTACTTC,CASSQEGQAASGEQYF
TRBJ2-3,NA,few,TRBV2,TGTGCCAGCAGCTCCATACAGGGTCCACAGTCGACGCAGTATTTT,CASSSIQGPQSTQYF
TRBJ2-7,TRBD2,many,TRBV29-1,TGCAGCGTTATAGAACCGGGACTAGCGGGGAATGAGCAGTACTTC,CSVIEPGLAGNEQYF
TRBJ1-1,TRBD1,many,TRBV5-1,TGCGCCAGCAGCTGGACAGGAGGCGGCACTGAAGCTTTCTTT,CASSWTGGGTEAFF